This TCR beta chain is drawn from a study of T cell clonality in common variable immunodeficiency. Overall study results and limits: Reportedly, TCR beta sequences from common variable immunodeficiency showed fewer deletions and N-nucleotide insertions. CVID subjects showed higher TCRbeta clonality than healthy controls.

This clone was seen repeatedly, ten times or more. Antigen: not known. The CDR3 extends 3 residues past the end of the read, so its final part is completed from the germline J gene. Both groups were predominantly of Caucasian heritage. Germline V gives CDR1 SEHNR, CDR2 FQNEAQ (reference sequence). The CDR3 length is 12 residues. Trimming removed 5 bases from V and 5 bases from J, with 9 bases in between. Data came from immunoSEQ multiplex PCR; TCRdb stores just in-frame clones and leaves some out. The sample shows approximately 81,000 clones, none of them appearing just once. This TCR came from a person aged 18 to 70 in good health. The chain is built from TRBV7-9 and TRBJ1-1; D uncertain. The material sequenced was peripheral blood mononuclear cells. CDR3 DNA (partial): TGTGCCAGCAGCGTCTCTTCGACTGAA. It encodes CASSVSSTE. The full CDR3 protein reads CASSVSSTEAFF.